Below are 23 T cell receptor beta chains sequenced from a single sample in a study of response to subunit inactivated influenza vaccine. Via MiXCR, TCRdb re-called the RT-PCR reads, giving one row per CDR3 protein. Of about 780,000 distinct CDR3 sequences in the sample, approximately 18% were seen once. The sequenced sample was PBMCs from blood, obtained about 5 days after vaccination. The receptors stem from a middle-aged man who received an inactivated influenza vaccine.

The rearrangement uses TRBV7-9 and TRBJ2-1; D possibly corresponds to TRBD2 (6 bases). Looked up from germline, CDR1 is SEHNR and CDR2 is FQNEAQ (reference sequence). Trimming stripped 6 bases from V and 7 bases from J, with 13 bases between. The CDR3 is 13 amino acids. The CDR3 coding sequence is TGTGCCAGCAGAGCTGGACTAATTAATGAGCAGTTCTTC. Translating it yields CASRAGLINEQFF.

The chain employs TRBV12-3 or TRBV12-4 and TRBJ2-7, with 10 positions matching TRBD1. This CDR3 has 17 residues. V shed 0 bases, J shed 7 bases, and the junction held 12 bases outside the gene matches. CDR3 in amino acids: CASSLAVTGGSRGEQYF. The CDR3 DNA reads as TGTGCCAGCAGTTTAGCCGTGACAGGGGGCTCTAGGGGGGAGCAGTACTTC.

This clonotype was seen only a few times. The J gene is TRBJ1-2, the V gene TRBV6-1; D is undetermined. Germline CDR1 and CDR2: MNHNS and SASEGT. V dropped 5 bases and J dropped 4 bases, with 17 bases sitting between them. CDR3 length: 15 amino acids. The CDR3 here is CASSPIIRSSYGYTF. The DNA of the CDR3 is TGTGCCAGCAGTCCCATCATTAGGAGTAGCTATGGCTACACCTTC.

V and J are TRBV3-1 and TRBJ2-1; 13 nucleotides agree with TRBD2. V gave up 2 bases and J gave up 9 bases; unmatched junction bases: 13. CDR3 length: 18 amino acids. Germline CDR1 and CDR2: LGHDT and YNNKEL (reference sequence). For the CDR3, the DNA is TGTGCCAGCAGCCAATTACCGGGACTAGCGGGGTCCAACACTGAGCAGTTCTTC. It translates to CASSQLPGLAGSNTEQFF.

This clonotype has only a few counts. The chain couples TRBV27 to TRBJ2-3; 8 nucleotides align to TRBD2. V was pared by 5 bases and J by 6 bases, with 13 bases of the junction left unmatched. Germline V gene data show CDR1 as MNHEY and CDR2 as SMNVEV (reference sequence). This CDR3 region has 16 residues. The CDR3 region has the DNA TGTGCCAGCAGTCTTTTAGCGGGGCGAGGGATGGATACGCAGTATTTT. This encodes CASSLLAGRGMDTQYF.

This clonotype came up many times. The chain employs TRBV6-1 and TRBJ1-6, with unresolved D. The CDR3 has 14 amino acids. Germline CDR1 and CDR2: MNHNS and SASEGT. Between the trimmed V and J ends, which lost 5 bases and 6 bases, there was a span of 11 bases. The CDR3, as DNA: TGTGCCAGCAGTCGGGGAATCGGTAATTCACCCCTCCACTTT. The encoded protein is CASSRGIGNSPLHF.

V usage is TRBV5-1 and J usage is TRBJ2-3; D is uncertain. Trimming took 0 bases from V and 4 from J, leaving 18 bases between them. In germline, CDR1 is SGHRS, CDR2 YFSETQ. The CDR3 runs to 17 residues. The CDR3 region has the DNA TGCGCCAGCAGCTTGGCGGGCAGCCCCCGGCAGGCAGATACGCAGTATTTT. Protein: CASSLAGSPRQADTQYF.

This clonotype came up a few times. The chain joins TRBV11-2 to TRBJ1-6; 7 positions match TRBD1. Germline values: CDR1 SGHAT, CDR2 FQNNGV. After removal of 6 bases from V and 9 bases from J, the junction contained 11 bases not matched to a gene. The length of the CDR3 is 15 residues. The CDR3 loop is CASRRTGTEASPLHF. The CDR3 nucleotides are TGTGCCAGCAGGCGAACTGGGACAGAAGCTTCACCCCTCCACTTT.

The chain uses TRBV24-1 and TRBJ2-3, with 9 bases fitting TRBD2. In germline, CDR1 is KGHDR, CDR2 SFDVKD. There are 13 residues in the CDR3. Germline trimming cut 7 bases from V and 3 bases from J; bases unmatched to any gene: 1. CDR3: CATRTSGTDTQYF. The CDR3 DNA is TGTGCCACCAGGACTAGCGGAACAGATACGCAGTATTTT.

J is TRBJ2-1 and V is TRBV20-1; 7 bases line up with TRBD1. Germline trimming cut 0 bases from V and 6 bases from J; bases unmatched to any gene: 8. The CDR3 spans 15 residues. Per the germline V gene, CDR1 is DFQATT and CDR2 is SNEGSKA (reference sequence). The CDR3 DNA follows: TGCAGTGCTAGAGATTGGGCCCAGGGGGTCAATGAGCAGTTCTTC. This gives the protein CSARDWAQGVNEQFF.

The V and J genes are TRBV7-2 and TRBJ2-7; the D is unclear. The germline gives CDR1 SGHTA, CDR2 FQGNSA. V was clipped by 3 bases and J by 2 bases, with 8 bases between them. CDR3 size: 13 residues. CDR3 amino acids: CASSFYQAYEQYF. CDR3 sequence (DNA): TGTGCCAGCAGCTTTTACCAGGCCTACGAGCAGTACTTC. Looking up the rest from reference TRBV7-2 and TRBJ2-7 gives the full variable domain: GAGVSQSPSNKVTEKGKDVELRCDPISGHTALYWYRQSLGQGLEFLIYFQGNSAPDKSGLPSDRFSAERTGGSVSTLTIQRTQQEDSAVYLCASSFYQAYEQYFGPGTRLTVT.

The CDR3 sequence: CASSANRGQSNTGELFF. CDR3 DNA sequence: TGTGCCAGCAGTGCTAACCGGGGACAGTCGAACACCGGGGAGCTGTTTTTT. V and J are TRBV25-1 and TRBJ2-2; 7 nucleotides line up with TRBD1. The CDR3 is 17 residues long. The V and J ends lost 4 bases and 0 bases, in that order; junction bases with no gene match: 8. From germline, CDR1 is MGHDK and CDR2 SYGVNS. The full variable domain, rest sourced from reference TRBV25-1 and TRBJ2-2, is EADIYQTPRYLVIGTGKKITLECSQTMGHDKMYWYQQDPGMELHLIHYSYGVNSTEKGDLSSESTVSRIRTEHFPLTLESARPSHTSQYLCASSANRGQSNTGELFFGEGSRLTVL.

J is TRBJ2-1 and V is TRBV12-3 or TRBV12-4; 7 bases are a match to TRBD1. J lost 2 bases, V lost 5 bases, and 6 bases had no gene match. The CDR3 is 15 amino acids. The CDR3 nucleotides read TGTGCCAGCAGTGACCCAGGGGGTCCCTACAATGAGCAGTTCTTC. Translation gives CASSDPGGPYNEQFF.

The gene calls are TRBV4-3 and TRBJ2-3; perhaps TRBD2 as D (5 bases). V was clipped by 0 bases and J by 3 bases, with 13 bases between them. This CDR3 region has 16 residues. CDR1 is LGHNA, CDR2 YSLEER, per germline. The CDR3 DNA is TGCGCCAGCAGCCAAGACGGAACAAGAGGGACAGATACGCAGTATTTT. It is translated as CASSQDGTRGTDTQYF.

The CDR3 spells CSARPWTAMNTEAFF. The CDR3 DNA reads as TGCAGTGCCCGCCCTTGGACAGCGATGAACACTGAAGCTTTCTTT. This chain joins TRBV20-1 and TRBJ1-1; TRBD1 is a possible D gene (6 bases). Per germline, CDR1 DFQATT and CDR2 SNEGSKA (reference sequence). Trimming took 6 bases from V and 0 from J, leaving 17 bases between them. CDR3 size: 15 residues.

This clonotype appeared a few times. The V call is TRBV10-3, the J call TRBJ1-1, with 8 bases that match TRBD1. Germline-derived CDR1 and CDR2 are ENHRY and SYGVKD. The CDR3 has 14 residues. Losses at the gene ends were 5 bases for V and 4 bases for J; bases not matched to a gene: 6. CDR3 residues: CAISSGQGSTEAFF. The CDR3 DNA reads as TGTGCCATCAGTTCCGGACAGGGCTCCACTGAAGCTTTCTTT.

This clonotype was detected many times. The genes are TRBV24-1 and TRBJ2-3; unclear D gene. Deletions cut 7 bases from V and 0 bases from J, with 4 bases between. CDR3 length: 12 residues. Looked up from germline, CDR1 is KGHDR and CDR2 is SFDVKD. The CDR3 sequence: CATRDSTDTQYF. In nucleotides, the CDR3 is TGTGCCACCAGGGACAGCACAGATACGCAGTATTTT.

This clonotype was observed a few times. V and J are TRBV20-1 and TRBJ2-3, with no clear D. Between the trimmed V and J ends, which lost 5 bases and 0 bases, there was a span of 15 bases. Germline V gene data show CDR1 as DFQATT and CDR2 as SNEGSKA (reference sequence). The CDR3 covers 15 residues. The DNA for the CDR3 is TGCAGTGCTCACGACCGAGGACGAAGCACAGATACGCAGTATTTT. Translated: CSAHDRGRSTDTQYF.

V is TRBV6-1 and J is TRBJ2-7; 10 positions match TRBD1. This CDR3 comprises 16 residues. The germline CDR1 and CDR2 sequences are MNHNS and SASEGT. V lost 6 bases and J lost 5; bases outside the gene matches: 13. For the CDR3, the DNA is TGTGCCAGCAGCCCCCGGCCGGGACAGGGGAGCCACGAGCAGTACTTC. Amino acids: CASSPRPGQGSHEQYF.

As regards this clonotype: This likely comes from a read error, as the CDR3 has no conserved phenylalanine or tryptophan at its end. The rearrangement uses TRBV6-2 or TRBV6-3 and TRBJ2-3; D might be TRBD2 (6 bases). The V gene's germline CDR1 is MNHEY and CDR2 SVGEGT. V gave up 7 bases and J gave up 6 bases, with 17 bases separating them. This CDR3 spans 14 amino acids. CDR3 DNA sequence: TGTGCCAGCAACCCGGGACTCTCAACGGATACGCAGTATCTT. This gives the protein CASNPGLSTDTQYL.

This clonotype was picked up a small number of times. The chain employs TRBV24-1 and TRBJ2-6, with TRBD1 as a possible D gene (5 bases). V was clipped by 5 bases and J by 1 base, with 11 bases between them. This CDR3 is 16 amino acids long. Germline V lookup: CDR1 KGHDR, CDR2 SFDVKD. This chain's CDR3 is CATSGDSKSGANVLTF. The CDR3, as DNA: TGTGCCACCAGTGGAGACAGTAAATCTGGGGCCAACGTCCTGACTTTC.

The V call is TRBV7-9, the J call TRBJ2-5, with a weak D call TRBD1 (5 bases). Trimming removed 2 bases at V and 3 bases at J, with 10 bases between. Germline V lookup: CDR1 SEHNR, CDR2 FQNEAQ (reference sequence). There are 14 residues in the CDR3. The DNA of the CDR3 is TGTGCCAGCAGCTTATTCGCCAGGGAAGAGACCCAGTACTTC. Translated, it gives CASSLFAREETQYF.

The chain is built from TRBV4-1 and TRBJ2-1; no clear D. The CDR3 has 13 amino acids. Per the germline V gene, CDR1 is MGHRA and CDR2 is YSYEKL. Between the trimmed V and J ends, which lost 0 bases and 8 bases, there was a span of 8 bases. The CDR3 DNA reads TGCGCCAGCAGCCAAGACTCCGAGGATGAGCAGTTCTTC. This sequence encodes CASSQDSEDEQFF.